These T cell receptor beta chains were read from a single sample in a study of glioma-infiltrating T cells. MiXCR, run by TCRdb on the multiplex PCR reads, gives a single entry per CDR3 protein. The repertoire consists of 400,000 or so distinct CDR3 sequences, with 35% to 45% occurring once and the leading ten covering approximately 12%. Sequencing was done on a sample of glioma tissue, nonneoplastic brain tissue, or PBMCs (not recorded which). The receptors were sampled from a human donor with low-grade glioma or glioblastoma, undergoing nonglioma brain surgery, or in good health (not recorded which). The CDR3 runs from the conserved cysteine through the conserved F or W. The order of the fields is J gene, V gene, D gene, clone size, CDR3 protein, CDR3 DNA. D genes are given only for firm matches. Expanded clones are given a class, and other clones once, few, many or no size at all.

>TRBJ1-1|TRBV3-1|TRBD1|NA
CASSHDGQVEAFF
TGTGCCAGCAGCCACGACGGACAGGTTGAAGCTTTCTTT
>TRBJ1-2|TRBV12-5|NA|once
CASGMGNYGYTF
TGTGCTAGTGGTATGGGAAACTATGGCTACACCTTC
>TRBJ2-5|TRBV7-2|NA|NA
CASSLEVGAGVKKTQYF
TGTGCCAGCAGCTTAGAAGTAGGGGCAGGGGTCAAAAAGACCCAGTACTTC
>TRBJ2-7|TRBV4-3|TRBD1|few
CASSLWTGWNTYEQYF
TGCGCCAGCAGCCTATGGACAGGGTGGAACACCTACGAGCAGTACTTC
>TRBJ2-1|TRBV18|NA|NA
CASSPTGIYNEQFF
TGTGCCAGCTCACCAACAGGGATCTACAATGAGCAGTTCTTC
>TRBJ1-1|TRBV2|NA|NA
CASSDPGTGTEAFF
TGTGCCAGCAGTGATCCGGGTACAGGCACTGAAGCTTTCTTT
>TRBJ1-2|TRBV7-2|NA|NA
CASNPGGYNYGCTF
TGTGCCAGCAACCCGGGGGGTTATAACTATGGCTGCACCTTC
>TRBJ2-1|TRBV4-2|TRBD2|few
CASSQDIITSGYNEQFF
TGTGCCAGCAGCCAAGATATAATCACTAGCGGATACAATGAGCAGTTCTTC
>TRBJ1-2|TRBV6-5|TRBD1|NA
CASSRQGTSGNYGYTF
TGTGCCAGCAGTAGACAGGGGACTAGCGGGAACTATGGCTACACCTTC
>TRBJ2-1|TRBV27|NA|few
CASSFIAGAMDEQFF
TGTGCCAGCAGTTTTATTGCAGGGGCGATGGATGAGCAGTTCTTC
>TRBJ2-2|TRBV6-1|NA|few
CASRSDSFTGELFF
TGTGCCAGCAGGAGCGACAGCTTCACCGGGGAGCTGTTTTTT
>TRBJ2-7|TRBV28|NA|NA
CASSSLGGVISYEQYF
TGTGCCAGCAGTTCCCTCGGGGGAGTGATCTCCTACGAGCAGTACTTC
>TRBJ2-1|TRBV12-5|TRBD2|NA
CASGLVFGTNSYNEQFF
TGTGCTAGTGGTTTGGTATTTGGGACTAACTCCTACAATGAGCAGTTCTTC
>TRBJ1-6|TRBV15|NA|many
CATSRDRYSGSPLHF
TGTGCCACCAGCAGAGATCGGTACAGCGGTTCACCCCTCCACTTT
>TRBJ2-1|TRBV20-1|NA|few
CSARSSGGTSYNEQFF
TGCAGTGCTAGGAGCAGCGGAGGTACCTCCTACAATGAGCAGTTCTTC
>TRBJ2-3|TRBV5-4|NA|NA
CASSSRDHSTDTQYF
TGTGCCAGCAGCTCCCGAGATCATTCCACAGATACGCAGTATTTT
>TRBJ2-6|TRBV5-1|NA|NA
CASSPLQGTAGANVLTF
TGCGCCAGCAGCCCTTTACAGGGTACGGCTGGGGCCAACGTCCTGACTTTC
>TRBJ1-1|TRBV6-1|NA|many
CASSRQRNTEAFF
TGTGCCAGCAGCCGTCAAAGGAACACTGAAGCTTTCTTT
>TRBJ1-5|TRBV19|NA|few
CASNRSNQPQHF
TGTGCCAGTAATCGGAGCAATCAGCCCCAGCATTTT
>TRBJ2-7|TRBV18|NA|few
CASSQTNSYEQYF
TGTGCCAGCTCACAAACAAACAGCTACGAGCAGTACTTC
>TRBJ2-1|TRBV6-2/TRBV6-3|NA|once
CASSSPTAEEQFF
TGTGCCAGCAGTTCTCCCACAGCGGAAGAGCAGTTCTTC
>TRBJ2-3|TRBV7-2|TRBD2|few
CASRASGGVLTDTQYF
TGTGCCAGCAGGGCTAGCGGGGGGGTTCTCACAGATACGCAGTATTTT
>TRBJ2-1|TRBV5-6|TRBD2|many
CASSFSGTSAAHSYNEQFF
TGTGCCAGCAGCTTCTCCGGGACTAGCGCCGCGCACTCCTACAATGAGCAGTTCTTC
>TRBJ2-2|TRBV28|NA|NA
CASSSPRGGTGELFF
TGTGCCAGCAGTTCCCCGAGGGGCGGGACCGGGGAGCTGTTTTTT
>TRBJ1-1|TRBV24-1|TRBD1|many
CATSDSGQGDTEAFF
TGTGCCACCAGTGATAGTGGACAGGGAGACACTGAAGCTTTCTTT
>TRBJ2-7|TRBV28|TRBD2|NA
CASSLFREGLYELYF
TGTGCCAGCAGTTTATTCCGGGAGGGCCTTTACGAGCTGTACTTC
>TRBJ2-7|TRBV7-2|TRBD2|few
CASSPSLAGTYEQYF
TGTGCCAGCAGCCCATCGCTAGCGGGGACCTACGAGCAGTACTTC
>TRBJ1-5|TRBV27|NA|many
CASTKQCPQHF
TGTGCCAGCACTAAACAGTGTCCCCAGCATTTT
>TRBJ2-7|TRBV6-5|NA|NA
CASSYLYVDLDSYEQYF
TGTGCCAGCAGCTATCTCTATGTAGACCTTGACTCCTACGAGCAGTACTTC
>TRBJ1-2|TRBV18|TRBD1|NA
CASSPGDSRNYGYTF
TGTGCCAGCTCACCGGGGGACAGCCGGAACTATGGCTACACCTTC
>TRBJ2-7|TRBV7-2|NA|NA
CASSPRPNYEQYF
TGTGCCAGCAGCCCGAGACCGAACTACGAGCAGTACTTC
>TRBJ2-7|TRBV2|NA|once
CASSIGFGPAYEQYF
TGTGCCAGCAGTATCGGTTTTGGGCCCGCCTACGAGCAGTACTTC
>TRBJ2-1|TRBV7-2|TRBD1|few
CASSMTGTAYNEQFF
TGTGCCAGCAGCATGACCGGGACAGCGTACAATGAGCAGTTCTTC
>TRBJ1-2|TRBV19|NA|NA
CASSIDHWQVDGYTF
TGTGCCAGTAGTATAGATCATTGGCAGGTGGATGGCTACACCTTC
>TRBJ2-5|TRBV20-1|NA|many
CSAREGRYREETQYF
TGCAGTGCTAGAGAGGGCAGATACAGAGAAGAGACCCAGTACTTC
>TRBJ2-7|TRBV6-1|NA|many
CASSELRQSEQYF
TGTGCCAGCAGTGAATTACGGCAGAGCGAGCAGTACTTC
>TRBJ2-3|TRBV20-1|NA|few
CSARDNAASLTDTQYF
TGCAGTGCTAGAGATAATGCGGCTAGCCTCACAGATACGCAGTATTTT
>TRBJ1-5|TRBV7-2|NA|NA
CASSLQGLSNQPQHF
TGTGCCAGCAGCCTACAGGGCCTTAGCAATCAGCCCCAGCATTTT
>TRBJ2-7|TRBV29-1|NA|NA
CSVEGSLSSEQYF
TGCAGCGTTGAAGGTTCCCTCTCCAGCGAGCAGTACTTC
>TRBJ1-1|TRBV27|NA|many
CASSLSRLKGWDTEAFF
TGTGCCAGCAGTTTATCGAGGCTGAAGGGATGGGACACTGAAGCTTTCTTT
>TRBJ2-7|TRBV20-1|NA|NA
CSASWGPGYEQYF
TGCAGTGCTAGTTGGGGCCCCGGCTACGAGCAGTACTTC
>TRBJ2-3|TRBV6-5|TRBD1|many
CASSIRDRGRTDTQYF
TGTGCCAGCAGTATAAGGGACAGGGGGCGAACAGATACGCAGTATTTT
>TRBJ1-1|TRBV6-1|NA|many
CASSPFSTEAFF
TGTGCCAGCAGTCCCTTCTCCACTGAAGCTTTCTTT
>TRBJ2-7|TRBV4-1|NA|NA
CASSEEMAGSSYEQYF
TGCGCCAGCAGCGAAGAGATGGCGGGGAGCTCCTACGAGCAGTACTTC
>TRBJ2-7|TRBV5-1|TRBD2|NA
CASGLLASSSYEQCF
TGCGCCAGCGGCTTACTAGCGTCGAGCTCCTACGAGCAGTGCTTC
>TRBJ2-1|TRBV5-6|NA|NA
CASSLHPGDRYNEQFF
TGTGCCAGCAGCTTGCACCCGGGAGATAGATACAATGAGCAGTTCTTC
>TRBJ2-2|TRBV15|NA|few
CATSREPGRNTGELFF
TGTGCCACCAGCAGAGAGCCGGGCCGGAACACCGGGGAGCTGTTTTTT
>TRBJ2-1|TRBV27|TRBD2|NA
CASSSLLAVGLVQFF
TGTGCCAGCAGCTCCCTGCTAGCGGTGGGACTAGTTCAGTTCTTC
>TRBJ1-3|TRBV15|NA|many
CATSRGRGTGNTIYF
TGTGCCACCAGCAGAGGAAGGGGAACTGGAAACACCATATATTTT
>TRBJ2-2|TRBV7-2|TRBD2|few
CASSPGGGWTGELFF
TGTGCCAGCAGCCCGGGGGGGGGTTGGACCGGGGAGCTGTTTTTT
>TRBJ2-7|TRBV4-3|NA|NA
CASSPALVAYEQYF
TGCGCCAGCAGCCCAGCACTAGTAGCCTACGAGCAGTACTTC
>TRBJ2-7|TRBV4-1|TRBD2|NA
CASSQGGAGSYEQYF
TGCGCCAGCAGCCAGGGAGGGGCAGGCTCCTACGAGCAGTACTTC
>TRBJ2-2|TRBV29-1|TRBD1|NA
CSVDRGLNTGELFF
TGCAGCGTTGACAGGGGGTTAAACACCGGGGAGCTGTTTTTT
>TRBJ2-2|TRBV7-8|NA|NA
CASSSGRGPGELFF
TGTGCCAGCAGCTCAGGGCGGGGGCCCGGGGAGCTGTTTTTT